This is a list of T cell receptor beta chains from one sample in a study of patients and donors after allogeneic stem cell transplantation. Using its own MiXCR run on the RT-PCR reads, TCRdb lists one record per CDR3 protein. The table shows 410,000 or so distinct CDR3 sequences, with more than 15% occurring only once. The specimen sequenced was blood, either unsorted or a sorted T cell fraction (not recorded which). These receptors were obtained from a human donor who was either an allogeneic HSCT recipient or a stem cell or donor lymphocyte infusion donor (not recorded which). It is not recorded whose cells these are; they may come from a transplant donor. Each CDR3 is given with its conserved first and last residue. A D gene is named only where the DNA matches it firmly. Clone size is stated in some rows and not others, as once, few, many or a class when expanded.

V	D	size	J	DNA	CDR3
TRBV11-2	TRBD2	few	TRBJ2-7	TGTGCCAGCAGCGCTCCGGGGGGGGGCTACGAGCAGTACTTC	CASSAPGGGYEQYF
TRBV6-1	-	-	TRBJ1-5	TGTGCCAGCAGGAATAACAGAGTAAGCAATCAGCCCCAGCATTTT	CASRNNRVSNQPQHF
TRBV20-1	TRBD2	few	TRBJ2-1	TGCAGTGCTAGGAAGGCTAGCGGGGAAAGAGGGTTCTTC	CSARKASGERGFF
TRBV9	-	many	TRBJ2-4	TGTGCCAGCAGCGTCGCGGGAACCAAAAACATTCAGTACTTC	CASSVAGTKNIQYF
TRBV2	TRBD1	-	TRBJ2-7	TGTGCCAGCAGTGTTAGGACAGGGCCCTACGAGCAGTACTTC	CASSVRTGPYEQYF
TRBV19	-	-	TRBJ1-1	TGTGCCAGTAGTATTAGACGGATAAACACTGAAGCTTTCTTT	CASSIRRINTEAFF
TRBV7-9	-	few	TRBJ1-5	TGTGCCAGCAGCTTAGTGCAGGTATGGGGTCCGAATCAGCCCCAGCATTTT	CASSLVQVWGPNQPQHF
TRBV5-6	-	-	TRBJ2-1	TGTGCCAGCAGCTTGGGACAGTTCCCCTACAATGAGCAGTTCTTC	CASSLGQFPYNEQFF
TRBV20-1	-	-	TRBJ2-7	TGCAGTGCTAGAGATCGCATGGGCGGCGAGCAGTACTTC	CSARDRMGGEQYF
TRBV4-2	TRBD1	-	TRBJ2-1	TGTGCCAGCAGCCAAGATAGACAGGGATGGGTGTTCTTC	CASSQDRQGWVFF
TRBV18	-	-	TRBJ2-3	TGTGCCAGCTCACCACGAAAAGATACGCAGTATTTT	CASSPRKDTQYF
TRBV2	-	few	TRBJ2-5	TGTGCCAGCAGCATAGAGGTGGGGTTGGTAGAGACCCAGTACTTC	CASSIEVGLVETQYF
TRBV25-1	-	-	TRBJ1-3	TGTGCCAGCAGTCCCCTAGCGGGTTCTGGAAACACCATATATTTT	CASSPLAGSGNTIYF
TRBV4-3	TRBD1	-	TRBJ1-2	TGCGCCAGCAGCCTAGGGGACAGGGGATATGGCTACACCTTC	CASSLGDRGYGYTF
TRBV13	TRBD2	-	TRBJ2-1	TGTGCCAGCAGCTCCGCCCTACAGCGGGAGCCCTACAATGAGCAGTTCTTC	CASSSALQREPYNEQFF
TRBV6-5	TRBD1	-	TRBJ1-1	TGTGCCAGCAGTTACTCGCGGTGGCGACAGGGGAGCACTGAAGCTTTCTTT	CASSYSRWRQGSTEAFF
TRBV5-1	TRBD2	-	TRBJ2-1	TGCGCCAGCAGCCTCGACGGTTCTATAGCGGGACGAAATGAGCAGTTCTTC	CASSLDGSIAGRNEQFF
TRBV18	TRBD1	few	TRBJ1-1	TGTGCCAGCTCACCCGGGACAGGAGTCTTACGGAACACTGAAGCTTTCTTT	CASSPGTGVLRNTEAFF
TRBV5-6	-	many	TRBJ1-1	TGTGCCAGCAGCTTTTCATTGGCTGAGAACACTGAAGCTTTCTTT	CASSFSLAENTEAFF
TRBV10-3	TRBD1	-	TRBJ1-1	TGTGCCACCAAAACAGGGGTGATTATGAACACTGAAGCTTTCTTT	CATKTGVIMNTEAFF
TRBV4-3	-	many	TRBJ1-1	TGCGCCAGCAGCCTAGCAACGAACACTGAAGCTTTCTTT	CASSLATNTEAFF
TRBV29-1	-	-	TRBJ2-1	TGCAGCGTTGAGGAGAACGACAATGAGCAGTTCTTC	CSVEENDNEQFF
TRBV6-5	TRBD1	-	TRBJ1-5	TGTGCCAGCAGTTACGGGACAGGAAGGCAGCCCCAGCATTTT	CASSYGTGRQPQHF
TRBV5-1	-	-	TRBJ2-3	TGCGCCAGCAGCTGGACCGGGAGTAAAGATACGCAGTATTTT	CASSWTGSKDTQYF
TRBV12-3/TRBV12-4	-	many	TRBJ2-7	TGTGCCAGCAGTTTACGGGGCAGGGGAAGCTACGAGCAGTACTTC	CASSLRGRGSYEQYF
TRBV18	-	few	TRBJ1-4	TGTGCCAGCTCACTGGACATTTTAGCAACTAATGAAAAACTGTTTTTT	CASSLDILATNEKLFF
TRBV10-3	-	few	TRBJ2-2	TGTGCCATCAGTGGTCTCCTGAACACCGGGGAGCTGTTTTTT	CAISGLLNTGELFF
TRBV7-6	-	-	TRBJ2-1	TGTGCCAGCAGCGGGGCGGGGTTGCGCGAGCAGTTCTTC	CASSGAGLREQFF
TRBV20-1	TRBD2	few	TRBJ2-1	TGCAGTGCTAGGGTTTGGCGACTAGCGGACCCAATTAATGAGCAGTTCTTC	CSARVWRLADPINEQFF
TRBV4-2	-	few	TRBJ2-5	TGTGCCAGCAGCCCGAAAGTACTTCCGGGAGAGACCCAGTACTTC	CASSPKVLPGETQYF
TRBV6-1	TRBD2	-	TRBJ2-1	TGTGCCAGCAGTGTAGCGGGAGGCACCTCCTACAATGAGCAGTTCTTC	CASSVAGGTSYNEQFF
TRBV5-6	TRBD1	once	TRBJ2-7	TGTGCCAGCAGCCCCCGGATGGGACAGGGGGCAACCTACGAGCAGTACTTC	CASSPRMGQGATYEQYF
TRBV5-1	TRBD1	few	TRBJ2-7	TGCGCCAGCAGCTCGGGACAGGGGGCGCCCGAGCAGTACTTC	CASSSGQGAPEQYF
TRBV7-8	TRBD1	-	TRBJ2-7	TGTGCCAGCAGCTTAGGGGACAGGGGATCCTACGAGCAGTACTTC	CASSLGDRGSYEQYF
TRBV6-1	-	few	TRBJ1-3	TGTGCCAGCACCCCAGGGAACGAAAACACCATATATTTT	CASTPGNENTIYF
TRBV18	TRBD1	few	TRBJ1-4	TGTGCCACCCATGGTGCATTCAGGGGGCGTGATGAAAAACTGTTTTTT	CATHGAFRGRDEKLFF